Shown below are 26 T cell receptor beta chains from a single sample sequenced in a study of shared clonotypes between healthy human individuals. Sequencing was performed with immunoSEQ multiplex PCR; in TCRdb, only in-frame clones are kept and a portion is missing. The repertoire holds hundreds of thousands of clones, with about 74% as singletons. The sequenced sample was memory CD4+ T cells sorted from blood. Indicated subset: CD45RA-negative fraction. The receptors were sampled from a woman in her twenties or thirties in good health.

This chain uses TRBV10-3 with TRBJ2-3; 8 bases map to TRBD2. There are 17 residues in the CDR3. Germline V gene lookup returns CDR1 ENHRY and CDR2 SYGVKD. J lost 0 bases, V lost 10 bases, and 15 bases had no gene match. The DNA for the CDR3 is TGTGCCAGCCCCCCGCAGCGGGAGCACCTCAGCACAGATACGCAGTATTTT. Translated, it gives CASPPQREHLSTDTQYF.

The chain uses TRBV19 and TRBJ2-3; 11 bases match TRBD2. The CDR3 has 14 residues. CDR1 LNHDA and CDR2 SQIVND come from the germline V gene (reference sequence). J lost 3 bases, V lost 9 bases, and 5 bases had no gene match. The CDR3 DNA follows: TGTGCCAGCAGACTAGCGGGGCAAACAGATACGCAGTATTTT. This sequence encodes CASRLAGQTDTQYF.

A note on this clone: Other DNA sequences from this sample encode an identical CDR3 as well. This sequence joins TRBV7-2 and TRBJ1-1, with unresolved D. The CDR3 loop spans 13 amino acids. V dropped 3 bases and J dropped 0 bases, with 5 bases sitting between them. Germline V lookup: CDR1 SGHTA, CDR2 FQGNSA. The DNA for the CDR3 is TGTGCCAGCAGCTTTGGGCTGAACACTGAAGCTTTCTTT. Amino acid sequence: CASSFGLNTEAFF.

This clone was observed a single time. The chain is built from TRBV7-3 and TRBJ2-6; 10 positions agree with TRBD1. V was clipped by 1 base and J by 0 bases; unmatched bases: 3. Germline-derived CDR1 and CDR2 are SGHTA and FQGTGA. This CDR3 spans 18 amino acids. CDR3 region: CASSLRGQGSSGANVLTF. CDR3 sequence (DNA): TGTGCCAGCAGCTTAAGGGGACAGGGGTCCTCTGGGGCCAACGTCCTGACTTTC. The whole variable domain, filled in from reference TRBV7-3 and TRBJ2-6, reads GAGVSQTPSNKVTEKGKYVELRCDPISGHTALYWYRQSLGQGPEFLIYFQGTGAADDSGLPNDRFFAVRPEGSVSTLKIQRTERGDSAVYLCASSLRGQGSSGANVLTFGAGSRLTVL.

V is TRBV28 and J is TRBJ1-2; perhaps TRBD1 as D (6 bases). CDR1 and CDR2 from the germline V gene are MDHEN and SYDVKM. CDR3 length equals 14 residues. The V end was cut by 6 bases, the J end by 7 bases, with 18 bases between. The CDR3 reads CASSTSPGGFGYTF. In nucleotides, the CDR3 is TGTGCCAGCAGCACATCCCCGGGGGGCTTTGGCTACACCTTC.

J is TRBJ2-3 and V is TRBV7-2, with 9 bases matching TRBD2. Trimming removed 3 bases from V and 1 base from J; junction bases left unmatched: 8. The length of the CDR3 is 17 residues. Germline CDR1 and CDR2: SGHTA and FQGNSA. This CDR3 reads CASSFTAAGGRTDTQYF. The CDR3 nucleotides are TGTGCCAGCAGCTTCACCGCAGCGGGAGGACGCACAGATACGCAGTATTTT.

Details on this clone: Distinct nucleotide sequences in the sample also encode this CDR3. V and J are TRBV7-9 and TRBJ1-5; D uncertain. V was cut by 5 bases and J by 1 base, with 9 bases left in between. The CDR3 runs 14 residues. Germline V gene data show CDR1 as SEHNR and CDR2 as FQNEAQ (reference sequence). The CDR3 DNA sequence: TGTGCCAGCAGCCTAATTGACAGCAATCAGCCCCAGCATTTT. It translates to CASSLIDSNQPQHF.

This chain connects TRBV2 to TRBJ1-5; D call uncertain. The V gene's germline CDR1 is SNHLY and CDR2 FYNNEI. The CDR3 extends over 15 amino acids. Trimming took 4 bases from V and 0 from J, leaving 10 bases between them. The CDR3 here is CASSGNSNSNQPQHF. The CDR3 DNA reads TGTGCCAGCAGTGGTAACAGCAATAGCAATCAGCCCCAGCATTTT.

The CDR3 is CSVSLRYEQYF. CDR3 sequence (DNA): TGCAGCGTCTCTCTCCGTTACGAGCAGTACTTC. The rearrangement links TRBV29-1 to TRBJ2-7; D not resolved. Germline V gene lookup returns CDR1 SQVTM and CDR2 ANQGSEA. There are 11 residues in the CDR3. Trimming shortened V by 6 bases and J by 4 bases, and 10 bases separated the two germline ends.

This clone was found once. V usage is TRBV13 and J usage is TRBJ1-1; D gene unclear. The CDR3 consists of 14 residues. Germline V CDR1 and CDR2: PRHDT, FYEKMQ (reference sequence). The V end was cut by 3 bases, the J end by 6 bases, with 14 bases between. CDR3 in amino acids: CASSLVTGISEAFF. CDR3 in DNA: TGTGCCAGCAGCTTGGTAACCGGGATTTCTGAAGCTTTCTTT.

This chain links TRBV5-1 with TRBJ2-7, with unresolved D. This CDR3 is built from 16 residues. The germline V gene has CDR1 SGHRS and CDR2 YFSETQ. Trimming cost V 1 base and J 0 bases, with 14 bases left between them. The DNA for the CDR3 is TGCGCCAGCAGCTTGTCTTTCGGCTCGAGCTCCTACGAGCAGTACTTC. It translates to CASSLSFGSSSYEQYF.

This chain joins TRBV5-6 and TRBJ1-2; 9 bases line up with TRBD1. CDR1 is SGHDT, CDR2 YYEEEE, per germline. This CDR3 spans 16 amino acids. Unmatched junction bases numbered 8, after V lost 1 base and J lost 4 bases. In nucleotides, the CDR3 is TGTGCCAGCAGCTTGTATTTGACAGGGGGACTCTATGGCTACACCTTC. Its translation: CASSLYLTGGLYGYTF.

J is TRBJ1-2 and V is TRBV15; D is unclear. The CDR3 has 13 amino acids. In germline, CDR1 is LNHNV, CDR2 YYDKDF (reference sequence). The V end was cut by 4 bases, the J end by 5 bases, with 11 bases between. The CDR3, as DNA: TGTGCCACCAGCAACGTCGGGAGATATGGCTACACCTTC. This encodes CATSNVGRYGYTF.

The chain joins TRBV2 to TRBJ2-3; 11 positions match TRBD2. This CDR3 comprises 18 residues. J gave up 4 bases and V 6 bases, and 15 bases lay outside the gene matches. Germline lookup yields CDR1 SNHLY and CDR2 FYNNEI. In DNA, the CDR3 is TGTGCCAGCAGCCAGACTAGCGGGACCTCTCTTGGAGCAGATACGCAGTATTTT. Its protein is CASSQTSGTSLGADTQYF.

The rearrangement uses TRBV2 and TRBJ2-5; 7 nucleotides line up with TRBD2. J lost 1 base, V lost 7 bases, and 3 bases had no gene match. This CDR3 contains 13 residues. Germline values: CDR1 SNHLY, CDR2 FYNNEI. The CDR3 loop reads CASTPGGQETQYF. In nucleotides, the CDR3 is TGTGCCAGCACCCCGGGGGGCCAAGAGACCCAGTACTTC.

The chain employs TRBV9 and TRBJ2-1; D is ambiguous. This CDR3 is built from 13 residues. Germline lookup yields CDR1 SGDLS and CDR2 YYNGEE. Trimming pared 2 bases from V and 5 bases from J, leaving 8 bases between. The CDR3 is CASSVYGDNEQFF. For the CDR3, the DNA is TGTGCCAGCAGCGTTTATGGGGACAATGAGCAGTTCTTC.

The chain is built from TRBV7-9 and TRBJ2-3; D is possibly TRBD2 (6 bases). Germline lookup yields CDR1 SEHNR and CDR2 FQNEAQ (reference sequence). Trimming pared 1 base from V and 2 bases from J, leaving 10 bases between. The CDR3 runs 15 residues. The CDR3 DNA reads TGTGCCAGCAGCTTAGGGGCTAGCGTCACAGATACGCAGTATTTT. Protein: CASSLGASVTDTQYF.

Of note for this clone: Other DNA sequences in the same sample also yield this CDR3. The chain links TRBV5-1 to TRBJ1-3; D is ambiguous. Germline CDR1 SGHRS, CDR2 YFSETQ. The CDR3 loop spans 14 amino acids. V was cut by 0 bases and J by 1 base, with 5 bases left in between. For the CDR3, the DNA is TGCGCCAGCAGCTTGGGGACTTCTGGAAACACCATATATTTT. Encoded protein: CASSLGTSGNTIYF.

This clone was picked up many times. J is TRBJ1-1 and V is TRBV28, with TRBD1 as a possible D gene (6 bases). V dropped 3 bases and J dropped 1 base, with 12 bases sitting between them. The CDR3 totals 15 residues. The germline gives CDR1 MDHEN, CDR2 SYDVKM. The CDR3 region has the DNA TGTGCCAGCAGTTTTGGACTCAGGGGGAACACTGAAGCTTTCTTT. This gives the protein CASSFGLRGNTEAFF.

J is TRBJ1-5 and V is TRBV19; a possible D gene is TRBD1 (6 bases). Between the trimmed V and J ends, which lost 7 bases and 1 base, there was a span of 14 bases. CDR3 length: 15 residues. In germline, CDR1 is LNHDA, CDR2 SQIVND (reference sequence). The CDR3 coding sequence is TGTGCCAGTACCCCAACGGGGGGCAGCAATCAGCCCCAGCATTTT. Amino acids: CASTPTGGSNQPQHF.

Points on this clone: The same CDR3 is also encoded by other DNA sequences in this sample. The CDR3 sequence: CASSLAPGLNTEAFF. The CDR3 bases are TGCGCCAGCAGCTTGGCCCCGGGGCTGAACACTGAAGCTTTCTTT. This chain connects TRBV5-1 to TRBJ1-1; tentative D call: TRBD1 (5 bases). Trimming took 0 bases from V and 0 from J, leaving 9 bases between them. Germline lookup yields CDR1 SGHRS and CDR2 YFSETQ. The CDR3 totals 15 residues. The complete variable domain, with remaining parts taken from reference TRBV5-1 and TRBJ1-1, reads KAGVTQTPRYLIKTRGQQVTLSCSPISGHRSVSWYQQTPGQGLQFLFEYFSETQRNKGNFPGRFSGRQFSNSRSEMNVSTLELGDSALYLCASSLAPGLNTEAFFGQGTRLTVV.

V usage is TRBV2 and J usage is TRBJ1-3; TRBD1 matches at 8 bases. The germline V gene encodes CDR1 SNHLY and CDR2 FYNNEI. CDR3 length: 15 residues. Trimming took 7 bases from V and 0 from J; bases not matched to a gene: 5. CDR3 in DNA: TGTGCCAGCATCGGGGACAGGCTCTCTGGAAACACCATATATTTT. Translated, it gives CASIGDRLSGNTIYF.

The genes are TRBV5-1 and TRBJ1-2, with TRBD1 as a possible D gene (6 bases). The CDR3 length is 15 residues. Germline lookup yields CDR1 SGHRS and CDR2 YFSETQ. Trimming pared 5 bases from V and 4 bases from J, leaving 18 bases between. The CDR3 coding sequence is TGCGCCAGCAGGTTTCAGGGGTCGCCCCTCTATGGCTACACCTTC. It specifies CASRFQGSPLYGYTF.

Only one count was recorded for this clone. This sequence joins TRBV5-1 and TRBJ2-7; 7 bases match TRBD2. After removal of 0 bases from V and 5 bases from J, the junction contained 8 bases not matched to a gene. This CDR3 is built from 15 residues. Germline CDR1 is SGHRS and CDR2 is YFSETQ. This CDR3 is CASSLGAGAANEQYF. CDR3 DNA sequence: TGCGCCAGCAGCTTGGGGGCGGGAGCGGCCAACGAGCAGTACTTC.

V usage is TRBV19 and J usage is TRBJ2-7; D is uncertain. V lost 6 bases and J lost 0, with 12 bases in between. This CDR3 is built from 14 residues. Germline V gene lookup returns CDR1 LNHDA and CDR2 SQIVND (reference sequence). The CDR3 here is CASRVTDSSYEQYF. In DNA, the CDR3 is TGTGCCAGTAGGGTGACGGATTCCTCCTACGAGCAGTACTTC.

This clone was counted a single time. This chain joins TRBV4-1 and TRBJ1-2; 8 nucleotides match TRBD1. V lost 2 bases to trimming and J lost 4 bases; unmatched junction nucleotides: 3. CDR1 MGHRA and CDR2 YSYEKL come from the germline V gene. The CDR3 has 14 amino acids. CDR3 in DNA: TGCGCCAGCAGCCAAACAGGGGGACGCTATGGCTACACCTTC. Its translation: CASSQTGGRYGYTF.